Below are 32 T cell receptor beta chains sequenced from a single sample in a study of blood T cell repertoires in COVID-19. This table comes from immunoSEQ multiplex PCR, and its TCRdb copy is limited to in-frame clones, with some not included. The sample includes 150,000 or so clones, approximately 90% of them seen just once. Material: peripheral blood. All receptors derive from a woman in her sixties or seventies with acute or convalescent COVID-19.

The chain carries TRBV11-2 and TRBJ1-6, with D unresolved. The CDR3 loop spans 16 amino acids. Germline loops: CDR1 SGHAT, CDR2 FQNNGV. The germline V and J ends were trimmed by 2 bases and 3 bases, with 11 bases remaining between them. The CDR3 protein is CASSLLTAVYNSPLHF. In DNA, the CDR3 is TGTGCCAGCAGCTTACTCACAGCTGTCTATAATTCACCCCTCCACTTT.

For this clone: The junction shows a germline mismatch at one end, possibly a read error. V and J are TRBV15 and TRBJ2-3, with D perhaps TRBD2 (6 bases). The germline CDR1 and CDR2 sequences are LNHNV and YYDKDF (reference sequence). The CDR3 sequence is 13 residues long. CDR3 residues: CATSFSPRDSVDF. CDR3 coding DNA: TGTGCCACCAGCTTCTCCCCCCGGGACTCCGTGGATTTT. Full variable domain (missing parts from reference TRBV15 and TRBJ2-3): DAMVIQNPRYQVTQFGKPVTLSCSQTLNHNVMYWYQQKSSQAPKLLFHYYDKDFNNEADTPDNFQSRRPNTSFCFLDIRSPGLGDTAMYLCATSFSPRDSVDFGPGTRLTVL.

This clone was counted a single time. The chain couples TRBV28 to TRBJ1-2; no clear D. The CDR3 runs 13 residues. The V end lost 1 base, the J end lost 7 bases, and 10 bases lay between the germline ends. Per the germline V gene, CDR1 is MDHEN and CDR2 is SYDVKM. The CDR3 loop reads CASSLYGVAGYTF. DNA of the CDR3: TGTGCCAGCAGTTTATACGGGGTGGCTGGCTACACCTTC.

This chain joins TRBV18 and TRBJ2-3, with 14 nucleotides matching TRBD2. The CDR3 has 18 residues. Germline-derived CDR1 and CDR2 are KGHSH and LQKENI. With V trimmed by 3 bases and J by 0 bases, 5 bases remained unmatched. CDR3 bases: TGTGCCAGCTCACCTGGACTAGCGGGGGGAACTAGCACAGATACGCAGTATTTT. It encodes CASSPGLAGGTSTDTQYF.

The rearrangement joins TRBV18 to TRBJ1-1; D might be TRBD1 (5 bases). This CDR3 region has 15 residues. The V and J ends lost 8 bases and 5 bases respectively, with 21 bases between them. Germline V gene sequence: CDR1 KGHSH, CDR2 LQKENI. The DNA for the CDR3 is TGTGCCAGCCAGGGACTTCTAGGGGATTTTACTGAAGCTTTCTTT. The encoded protein is CASQGLLGDFTEAFF.

This clone was observed a few times. The chain combines TRBV28 with TRBJ1-4; D remains ambiguous. CDR1 MDHEN and CDR2 SYDVKM come from the germline V gene. Trimming stripped 8 bases from V and 4 bases from J, with 14 bases between. This CDR3 spans 14 amino acids. The CDR3 region has the DNA TGTGCCAGCGGCAGACGGGGTGGTAATGAAAAACTGTTTTTT. Its translation: CASGRRGGNEKLFF.

The chain links TRBV7-2 to TRBJ1-3; 8 positions match TRBD1. The germline gives CDR1 SGHTA, CDR2 FQGNSA. This CDR3 is built from 15 residues. With 1 base clipped from V and 3 bases from J, the junction kept 2 bases outside the gene matches. CDR3 bases: TGTGCCAGCAGCTTAGGGGGGACAGGTGGAAACACCATATATTTT. It translates to CASSLGGTGGNTIYF.

There are a few counts of this clone. V is TRBV7-2 and J is TRBJ1-2; weak D call: TRBD1 (6 bases). Germline loops: CDR1 SGHTA, CDR2 FQGNSA. The CDR3 is made up of 17 amino acids. V was cut by 1 base and J by 0 bases, with 15 bases left in between. The CDR3 bases are TGTGCCAGCAGCTTAGTTGGGGCAGGGGCCGCTAACTATGGCTACACCTTC. This gives the protein CASSLVGAGAANYGYTF.

The chain links TRBV11-2 to TRBJ1-4; 9 bases line up with TRBD1. There are 15 residues in the CDR3. In germline, CDR1 is SGHAT, CDR2 FQNNGV. J gave up 6 bases and V 3 bases, and 5 bases lay outside the gene matches. CDR3 in DNA: TGTGCCAGCAGCTTGGGGGACAGGGACCATGAAAAACTGTTTTTT. This encodes CASSLGDRDHEKLFF.

The rearrangement joins TRBV6-6 to TRBJ1-2; perhaps TRBD1 as D (5 bases). Trimming removed 8 bases from V and 5 bases from J, with 21 bases in between. Germline V gene data show CDR1 as MNHNY and CDR2 as SVGAGI (reference sequence). This CDR3 spans 15 amino acids. The CDR3 protein is CASGPAAGGLYGYTF. The CDR3 coding sequence is TGTGCCAGCGGCCCTGCGGCGGGGGGTTTATATGGCTACACCTTC.

The chain couples TRBV28 to TRBJ1-1; the match to TRBD1 covers 7 bases. The CDR3 has 14 amino acids. The V segment lost 3 bases and the J segment 5 bases; nucleotides outside the gene matches: 6. CDR1 and CDR2 (germline): MDHEN, SYDVKM. CDR3 sequence reads: CASSLVARGTEAFF. The CDR3, as DNA: TGTGCCAGCAGTTTGGTGGCCAGGGGGACTGAAGCTTTCTTT.

The CDR3 sequence: CASSQDLFLGDYEQFF. CDR3 bases: TGTGCCAGCAGCCAAGATCTATTTCTTGGGGACTATGAGCAGTTCTTC. The V and J genes are TRBV3-1 (or the pseudogene TRBV3-2) and TRBJ2-1, with D perhaps TRBD2 (6 bases). Germline V gives CDR1 LGHDT, CDR2 YNNKEL (reference sequence). This CDR3 is built from 16 residues. Trimming shortened V by 0 bases and J by 8 bases, and 17 bases separated the two germline ends.

The V gene is TRBV27, the J gene TRBJ2-1; TRBD2 agrees at 8 bases. Germline lookup yields CDR1 MNHEY and CDR2 SMNVEV (reference sequence). This CDR3 spans 14 amino acids. With 7 bases clipped from V and 4 bases from J, the junction kept 6 bases outside the gene matches. Here the CDR3 reads CASKSAGVYNEQFF. CDR3 bases: TGTGCCAGCAAATCAGCGGGGGTATACAATGAGCAGTTCTTC.

V is TRBV19 and J is TRBJ2-7; 9 bases are a match to TRBD1. Trimming took 4 bases from V and 0 from J; bases not matched to a gene: 16. The CDR3 is 19 residues long. CDR1 and CDR2 (germline): LNHDA, SQIVND (reference sequence). This CDR3 is CASSTSPGQGLGSSYEQYF. The CDR3 DNA is TGTGCCAGTAGTACGAGTCCGGGACAGGGTCTTGGAAGCTCCTACGAGCAGTACTTC. The full variable domain, rest sourced from reference TRBV19 and TRBJ2-7, is DGGITQSPKYLFRKEGQNVTLSCEQNLNHDAMYWYRQDPGQGLRLIYYSQIVNDFQKGDIAEGYSVSREKKESFPLTVTSAQKNPTAFYLCASSTSPGQGLGSSYEQYFGPGTRLTVT.

The chain uses TRBV7-9 and TRBJ1-1; no clear D gene. Deletions cut 4 bases from V and 6 bases from J, with 18 bases between. This CDR3 region has 15 residues. The germline gives CDR1 SEHNR, CDR2 FQNEAQ (reference sequence). CDR3 nucleotide sequence: TGTGCCAGCAGCTCGCGGGCCTCATTCTTGCCTGAAGCTTTCTTT. Amino acids: CASSSRASFLPEAFF.

This chain uses TRBV5-5 with TRBJ1-4; TRBD1 matches 7 bases. The ends lost 0 bases at V and 0 bases at J; junction bases unmatched: 5. Germline lookup yields CDR1 SGHKS and CDR2 YYEKEE (reference sequence). The length of the CDR3 is 17 residues. The CDR3 coding sequence is TGTGCCAGCAGCTTGGTTAGGACAGGTGCAACTAATGAAAAACTGTTTTTT. Its translation: CASSLVRTGATNEKLFF.

This chain uses TRBV10-3 with TRBJ2-1, with TRBD2 matching 10 bases. Germline CDR1 is ENHRY and CDR2 is SYGVKD. This CDR3 region has 15 residues. V trimming: 5 bases; J trimming: 6 bases; junction bases outside the gene matches: 7. CDR3 in amino acids: CAISTLAGVANEQFF. In nucleotides, the CDR3 is TGTGCCATCAGTACCCTAGCGGGGGTTGCCAATGAGCAGTTCTTC.

The CDR3 is CASSTTGSSSGNTIYF. The CDR3 bases are TGTGCCAGCAGCACGACAGGTTCGAGCTCTGGAAACACCATATATTTT. The chain carries TRBV9 and TRBJ1-3; TRBD1 is a possible D gene (6 bases). CDR3 length: 16 residues. V was trimmed by 4 bases and J by 0 bases, leaving 14 bases between them. Per germline, CDR1 SGDLS and CDR2 YYNGEE.

J is TRBJ2-1 and V is TRBV2, with TRBD1 as a possible D gene (5 bases). Germline V gene sequence: CDR1 SNHLY, CDR2 FYNNEI. The CDR3 spans 15 residues. Trimming removed 8 bases at V and 6 bases at J, with 20 bases between. The CDR3, as DNA: TGTGCCAGCCAATCGAGGACATCTCTTACCAATGAGCAGTTCTTC. Its protein product is CASQSRTSLTNEQFF. The variable domain in full, with the rest retrieved from reference TRBV2 and TRBJ2-1, is EPEVTQTPSHQVTQMGQEVILRCVPISNHLYFYWYRQILGQKVEFLVSFYNNEISEKSEIFDDQFSVERPDGSNFTLKIRSTKLEDSAMYFCASQSRTSLTNEQFFGPGTRLTVL.

The chain employs TRBV19 and TRBJ1-4, with D possibly matching TRBD1 (5 bases). Trimming cost V 2 bases and J 0 bases, with 13 bases left between them. Looked up from germline, CDR1 is LNHDA and CDR2 is SQIVND (reference sequence). The CDR3 totals 17 residues. The CDR3 DNA reads TGTGCCAGTAGTATACAGGGATTGTCCGCAACTAATGAAAAACTGTTTTTT. Translation gives CASSIQGLSATNEKLFF.

This rearrangement joins TRBV3-1 (or the pseudogene TRBV3-2) to TRBJ1-2; D is uncertain. The CDR3 loop spans 13 amino acids. The V end lost 4 bases, the J end lost 4 bases, and 10 bases lay between the germline ends. Germline CDR1 LGHDT, CDR2 YNNKEL (reference sequence). Here the CDR3 reads CASSPGSRYGYTF. As DNA, the CDR3 is TGTGCCAGCAGCCCGGGGAGTCGCTATGGCTACACCTTC.

J is TRBJ1-3 and V is TRBV3-1 (or the pseudogene TRBV3-2); TRBD1 is a possible D gene (5 bases). V was cut by 6 bases and J by 0 bases, with 12 bases left in between. This CDR3 spans 15 amino acids. The germline CDR1 and CDR2 sequences are LGHDT and YNNKEL (reference sequence). The CDR3 reads CASSGRGVSGNTIYF. CDR3 DNA: TGTGCCAGCAGTGGTAGGGGCGTCTCTGGAAACACCATATATTTT.

Comment on this clone: Other DNA sequences from this sample encode an identical CDR3 as well. V and J are TRBV5-5 and TRBJ2-1; TRBD2 aligns across 13 bases. The CDR3 totals 15 residues. V gave up 3 bases and J gave up 4 bases; unmatched junction bases: 1. Germline V lookup: CDR1 SGHKS, CDR2 YYEKEE (reference sequence). CDR3 loop: CASSSLAGGYNEQFF. DNA of the CDR3: TGTGCCAGCAGCTCACTAGCGGGGGGGTACAATGAGCAGTTCTTC. The full variable domain, with the rest looked up from reference TRBV5-5 and TRBJ2-1, is DAGVTQSPTHLIKTRGQQVTLRCSPISGHKSVSWYQQVLGQGPQFIFQYYEKEERGRGNFPDRFSARQFPNYSSELNVNALLLGDSALYLCASSSLAGGYNEQFFGPGTRLTVL.

This clone was detected a few times. This sample also contains other DNA sequences that code for the same CDR3. The CDR3 DNA reads as TGTGCCAGCAGCTTGCAGGGGGATGGCTACACCTTC. Protein: CASSLQGDGYTF. The chain links TRBV5-6 to TRBJ1-2, with TRBD1 matching over 7 bases. The length of the CDR3 is 12 residues. The trim removed 1 base at V and 6 bases at J, leaving 0 bases unmatched. The germline CDR1 and CDR2 sequences are SGHDT and YYEEEE. Supplemented by reference TRBV5-6 and TRBJ1-2, the full variable domain reads DAGVTQSPTHLIKTRGQQVTLRCSPKSGHDTVSWYQQALGQGPQFIFQYYEEEERQRGNFPDRFSGHQFPNYSSELNVNALLLGDSALYLCASSLQGDGYTFGSGTRLTVV.

The chain joins TRBV30 to TRBJ1-2; the D gene is possibly TRBD1 (5 bases). This CDR3 is built from 13 residues. From germline, CDR1 is GTSNPN and CDR2 SVGIG (reference sequence). Trimming removed 6 bases at V and 1 base at J, with 12 bases between. The CDR3 spells CACAAGDNYGYTF. The DNA for the CDR3 is TGTGCCTGCGCCGCGGGGGATAACTATGGCTACACCTTC. Full variable domain (missing parts from reference TRBV30 and TRBJ1-2): SQTIHQWPATLVQPVGSPLSLECTVEGTSNPNLYWYRQAAGRGLQLLFYSVGIGQISSEVPQNLSASRPQDRQFILSSKKLLLSDSGFYLCACAAGDNYGYTFGSGTRLTVV.

This chain connects TRBV19 to TRBJ1-2, with 7 nucleotides matching TRBD1. After removal of 2 bases from V and 9 bases from J, the junction contained 12 bases not matched to a gene. Germline V gene lookup returns CDR1 LNHDA and CDR2 SQIVND (reference sequence). This CDR3 region has 15 residues. The CDR3 DNA reads as TGTGCCAGTAGTATACGCGACAGGGCCATCGGCAGCTACACCTTC. Protein sequence: CASSIRDRAIGSYTF. Combining the CDR3 with reference TRBV19 and TRBJ1-2 gives the whole variable domain DGGITQSPKYLFRKEGQNVTLSCEQNLNHDAMYWYRQDPGQGLRLIYYSQIVNDFQKGDIAEGYSVSREKKESFPLTVTSAQKNPTAFYLCASSIRDRAIGSYTFGSGTRLTVV.

The chain recombines TRBV2 with TRBJ1-2; no definite D call. Trimming pared 7 bases from V and 6 bases from J, leaving 12 bases between. CDR1 SNHLY and CDR2 FYNNEI come from the germline V gene. The CDR3 is made up of 12 amino acids. CDR3: CASTLQWDGYTF. The CDR3 DNA sequence: TGTGCCAGCACCTTACAGTGGGATGGCTACACCTTC.

The chain links TRBV6-1 to TRBJ2-7; 8 nucleotides match TRBD2. V shed 1 base, J shed 4 bases, and the junction held 6 bases outside the gene matches. The CDR3 has 15 residues. Germline V CDR1 and CDR2: MNHNS, SASEGT. DNA of the CDR3: TGTGCCAGCAGTGAAGGCGGGGGGAGAGTTTACGAGCAGTACGTC. This codes for CASSEGGGRVYEQYV.

The chain combines TRBV28 with TRBJ2-5; 9 nucleotides align to TRBD2. V lost 2 bases, J lost 0 bases, and 7 bases stayed unmatched. Germline V lookup: CDR1 MDHEN, CDR2 SYDVKM. The CDR3 has 17 residues. CDR3 amino acids: CASSLLPSGANQETQYF. The CDR3 DNA sequence: TGTGCCAGCAGTTTACTACCTAGCGGGGCCAACCAAGAGACCCAGTACTTC.

This chain uses TRBV28 with TRBJ1-3, with TRBD1 as a possible D gene (6 bases). Looked up from germline, CDR1 is MDHEN and CDR2 is SYDVKM. Trimming removed 8 bases at V and 1 base at J, with 18 bases between. The CDR3 consists of 16 residues. The CDR3 DNA is TGTGCCAGCGCGGGGGCAGGGAAGAATTCTGGAAACACCATATATTTT. Its translation is CASAGAGKNSGNTIYF. Full variable domain (missing parts from reference TRBV28 and TRBJ1-3): DVKVTQSSRYLVKRTGEKVFLECVQDMDHENMFWYRQDPGLGLRLIYFSYDVKMKEKGDIPEGYSVSREKKERFSLILESASTNQTSMYLCASAGAGKNSGNTIYFGEGSWLTVV.

This clone showed up just once. The gene calls are TRBV7-3 and TRBJ2-1; D possibly corresponds to TRBD2 (6 bases). Germline V gives CDR1 SGHTA, CDR2 FQGTGA. V was shortened by 1 base and J by 6 bases, with 13 bases between the two germline ends. The CDR3 is 15 residues long. Here the CDR3 DNA reads TGTGCCAGCAGCTTAATGGGGGGTATGGCCAATGAGCAGTTCTTC. Its protein product is CASSLMGGMANEQFF.

This clone was seen only a few times. The chain recombines TRBV5-6 with TRBJ2-7; tentatively, D is TRBD1 (5 bases). V lost 6 bases to trimming and J lost 5 bases, with 21 bases between them. The germline V gene encodes CDR1 SGHDT and CDR2 YYEEEE. This CDR3 has 15 residues. Here the CDR3 DNA reads TGTGCCAGCACCCTCTTTTTAGGGGCAGGCGACGAGCAGTACTTC. Translated, it gives CASTLFLGAGDEQYF.